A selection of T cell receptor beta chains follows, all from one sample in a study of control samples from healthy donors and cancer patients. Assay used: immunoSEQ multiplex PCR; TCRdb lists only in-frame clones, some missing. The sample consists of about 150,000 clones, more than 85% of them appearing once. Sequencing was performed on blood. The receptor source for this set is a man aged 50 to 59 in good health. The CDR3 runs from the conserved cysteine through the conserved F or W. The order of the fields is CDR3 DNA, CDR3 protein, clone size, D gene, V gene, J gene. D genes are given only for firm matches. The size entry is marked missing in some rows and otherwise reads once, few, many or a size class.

CDR3 DNA: TGTGCCAGCAGCCCCGGACCATATGGCTACACCTTC
CDR3 protein: CASSPGPYGYTF
clone size: NA
D gene: NA
V gene: TRBV3-1/TRBV3-2
J gene: TRBJ1-2

CDR3 DNA: TGTGCCAGTAGTACGCAGGTGAACACTGAAGCTTTCTTT
CDR3 protein: CASSTQVNTEAFF
clone size: NA
D gene: NA
V gene: TRBV19
J gene: TRBJ1-1

CDR3 DNA: TGCGCCAGCAGTGAGGCCCAACTTGACAATGAGCAGTTCTTC
CDR3 protein: CASSEAQLDNEQFF
clone size: once
D gene: NA
V gene: TRBV10-1
J gene: TRBJ2-1

CDR3 DNA: TGCGCCAGCAGCTCTGACAGATTGAACACTGAAGCTTTCTTT
CDR3 protein: CASSSDRLNTEAFF
clone size: few
D gene: NA
V gene: TRBV5-1
J gene: TRBJ1-1

CDR3 DNA: TGCGCCAGCAGATCCACAGAGAACACCGGGGAGCTGTTTTTT
CDR3 protein: CASRSTENTGELFF
clone size: NA
D gene: NA
V gene: TRBV5-1
J gene: TRBJ2-2

CDR3 DNA: TGCGCCAGCAGCCAAGGGTGGGACAGGGAAACTTACTACACCTTC
CDR3 protein: CASSQGWDRETYYTF
clone size: NA
D gene: TRBD1
V gene: TRBV4-1
J gene: TRBJ1-2

CDR3 DNA: TGTGCCAGCAGCCAAGAGACTAGCGGGAATGTATACAATGAGCAGTTCTTC
CDR3 protein: CASSQETSGNVYNEQFF
clone size: NA
D gene: TRBD2
V gene: TRBV4-2
J gene: TRBJ2-1

CDR3 DNA: TGTGCCAGCACCCGAAACTTGGTGAACACTGAAGCTTTCTTT
CDR3 protein: CASTRNLVNTEAFF
clone size: NA
D gene: NA
V gene: TRBV28
J gene: TRBJ1-1

CDR3 DNA: TGCGCCAGCAGCTTGGGTGGGTTTAGTCGCACAGATACGCAGTATTTT
CDR3 protein: CASSLGGFSRTDTQYF
clone size: NA
D gene: NA
V gene: TRBV5-1
J gene: TRBJ2-3

CDR3 DNA: TGTGCCAGCAGCACAGGGGCTGGAAACACCATATATTTT
CDR3 protein: CASSTGAGNTIYF
clone size: NA
D gene: TRBD1
V gene: TRBV6-5
J gene: TRBJ1-3

CDR3 DNA: TGTGCCAGCAGTGAAAGTATGAACACTGAAGCTTTCTTT
CDR3 protein: CASSESMNTEAFF
clone size: NA
D gene: NA
V gene: TRBV6-1
J gene: TRBJ1-1

CDR3 DNA: TGCGCCAGCAGCCAAGGGGACAGGGGGTTCACCGGGGAGCTGTTTTTT
CDR3 protein: CASSQGDRGFTGELFF
clone size: NA
D gene: TRBD1
V gene: TRBV4-1
J gene: TRBJ2-2

CDR3 DNA: TGTGCCAGCAGCCCGGGACTAGCGGTGAAGGGCGAGCAGTACTTC
CDR3 protein: CASSPGLAVKGEQYF
clone size: NA
D gene: TRBD2
V gene: TRBV28
J gene: TRBJ2-7

CDR3 DNA: TGTGCCAGCAGTCCCCCCCGGCGAGGGGCCGGAACTATGAACACTGAAGCTTTCTTT
CDR3 protein: CASSPPRRGAGTMNTEAFF
clone size: NA
D gene: NA
V gene: TRBV28
J gene: TRBJ1-1

CDR3 DNA: TGTGCCAGCAGTGAGACCGGGACAGTGAACACTGAAGCTTTCTTT
CDR3 protein: CASSETGTVNTEAFF
clone size: once
D gene: TRBD1
V gene: TRBV6-1
J gene: TRBJ1-1

CDR3 DNA: TGTGCCAGCAGCCCTCGACAGGGCGGTAATTCACCCCTCCACTTT
CDR3 protein: CASSPRQGGNSPLHF
clone size: NA
D gene: TRBD1
V gene: TRBV3-1/TRBV3-2
J gene: TRBJ1-6

CDR3 DNA: TGTGCCAGCAGCCTATATCTAGCGGGTAGCACAGATACGCAGTATTTT
CDR3 protein: CASSLYLAGSTDTQYF
clone size: NA
D gene: TRBD2
V gene: TRBV5-5
J gene: TRBJ2-3

CDR3 DNA: TGTGCCAGCAGCTCGGGGGCGCCCACCGGGGAGCTGTTTTTT
CDR3 protein: CASSSGAPTGELFF
clone size: NA
D gene: NA
V gene: TRBV7-3
J gene: TRBJ2-2

CDR3 DNA: TGTGCCAGCCAGGAGGGATACGAGCAGTACTTC
CDR3 protein: CASQEGYEQYF
clone size: NA
D gene: NA
V gene: TRBV2
J gene: TRBJ2-7

CDR3 DNA: TGTGCCAGCAGAGACGGGTTTGGAGGAGAGACCCAGTACTTC
CDR3 protein: CASRDGFGGETQYF
clone size: once
D gene: NA
V gene: TRBV28
J gene: TRBJ2-5

CDR3 DNA: TGTGCCAGCAGCCAAGCACCGGACGTTCGGGCTTTCTTT
CDR3 protein: CASSQAPDVRAFF
clone size: NA
D gene: NA
V gene: TRBV14
J gene: TRBJ1-1

CDR3 DNA: TGCGCCAGCAGCCGGGACCCCCGAGGAAACACCATATATTTT
CDR3 protein: CASSRDPRGNTIYF
clone size: NA
D gene: NA
V gene: TRBV4-1
J gene: TRBJ1-3

CDR3 DNA: TGTGCCAGCAGCGCCAGCGGGAGGGCCGCCTACGAGCAGTACTTC
CDR3 protein: CASSASGRAAYEQYF
clone size: NA
D gene: TRBD2
V gene: TRBV3-1/TRBV3-2
J gene: TRBJ2-7

CDR3 DNA: TGTGCCAGCAGAAGACGGAATAGCAATCAGCCCCAGCATTTT
CDR3 protein: CASRRRNSNQPQHF
clone size: NA
D gene: NA
V gene: TRBV28
J gene: TRBJ1-5

CDR3 DNA: TGTGCCACCAGTGACTGGACTATGGGTGACACCGGGGAGCTGTTTTTT
CDR3 protein: CATSDWTMGDTGELFF
clone size: NA
D gene: NA
V gene: TRBV24-1
J gene: TRBJ2-2

CDR3 DNA: TGTGCCAGCAGCGCAGGCCGGAATGAGCAGTTCTTC
CDR3 protein: CASSAGRNEQFF
clone size: NA
D gene: NA
V gene: TRBV9
J gene: TRBJ2-1

CDR3 DNA: TGTGCCAGCCGTACGAGGGGCAACCTCCCCGGGGAGCTGTTTTTT
CDR3 protein: CASRTRGNLPGELFF
clone size: NA
D gene: NA
V gene: TRBV28
J gene: TRBJ2-2

CDR3 DNA: TGTGCCAGCAGTTCTGCGGGGGAAAGCGAGCAGTACTTC
CDR3 protein: CASSSAGESEQYF
clone size: once
D gene: TRBD2
V gene: TRBV27
J gene: TRBJ2-7

CDR3 DNA: TGTGCCAGCAGTGAATCTGGTAGGAGCTTCGAGCAGTACTTC
CDR3 protein: CASSESGRSFEQYF
clone size: NA
D gene: NA
V gene: TRBV25-1
J gene: TRBJ2-7

CDR3 DNA: TGCGCCAGCACCCTACGGAGCTCCTACAATGAGCAGTTCTTC
CDR3 protein: CASTLRSSYNEQFF
clone size: NA
D gene: NA
V gene: TRBV10-2
J gene: TRBJ2-1

CDR3 DNA: TGTGCCAGCAGTGAAGTACTTAGGGGTTCCGGGGCCAACGTCCTGACTTTC
CDR3 protein: CASSEVLRGSGANVLTF
clone size: NA
D gene: NA
V gene: TRBV6-1
J gene: TRBJ2-6

CDR3 DNA: TGTGCCAGCAGTAGTCTCGGGCCCCTGAACACCGGGGAGCTGTTTTTT
CDR3 protein: CASSSLGPLNTGELFF
clone size: NA
D gene: NA
V gene: TRBV2
J gene: TRBJ2-2

CDR3 DNA: TGTGCCAGCAGCTTGGTAGGGACAGGGGGCAGAGAGACCCAGTACTTC
CDR3 protein: CASSLVGTGGRETQYF
clone size: NA
D gene: TRBD1
V gene: TRBV5-6
J gene: TRBJ2-5

CDR3 DNA: TGTGCCAGCAGCTTCGGACTCACCTACGAGCAGTACTTC
CDR3 protein: CASSFGLTYEQYF
clone size: NA
D gene: NA
V gene: TRBV7-9
J gene: TRBJ2-7

CDR3 DNA: TGTGCCAGTAGTATTGGGTCCGCAAGTAACTATGGCTACACCTTC
CDR3 protein: CASSIGSASNYGYTF
clone size: NA
D gene: NA
V gene: TRBV19
J gene: TRBJ1-2

CDR3 DNA: TGTGCCAGCAGTTACTTAGGGCAGGGGGCTGGACAGCCCCAGCATTTT
CDR3 protein: CASSYLGQGAGQPQHF
clone size: NA
D gene: TRBD1
V gene: TRBV6-6
J gene: TRBJ1-5

CDR3 DNA: TGTGCCAGCAGCTTGAACAGGGGTAGTTCACCCCTCCACTTT
CDR3 protein: CASSLNRGSSPLHF
clone size: NA
D gene: TRBD1
V gene: TRBV5-6
J gene: TRBJ1-6

CDR3 DNA: TGTGCCAGCAGTGAGGGGCCGGGCTCTGGAAACACCATATATTTT
CDR3 protein: CASSEGPGSGNTIYF
clone size: NA
D gene: NA
V gene: TRBV6-1
J gene: TRBJ1-3

CDR3 DNA: TGTGCCAGCAGCCAAGGGTACAGGAACTACGAGCAGTACTTC
CDR3 protein: CASSQGYRNYEQYF
clone size: NA
D gene: NA
V gene: TRBV6-5
J gene: TRBJ2-7

CDR3 DNA: TGTGCCAGCAGCCCCTCACTAGCGGATTCCTACAATGAGCAGTTCTTC
CDR3 protein: CASSPSLADSYNEQFF
clone size: NA
D gene: TRBD2
V gene: TRBV3-1/TRBV3-2
J gene: TRBJ2-1

CDR3 DNA: TGCGCCAGCAGCCAAGCCGGATTCATGAACACTGAAGCTTTCTTT
CDR3 protein: CASSQAGFMNTEAFF
clone size: NA
D gene: NA
V gene: TRBV4-1
J gene: TRBJ1-1

CDR3 DNA: TGTGCCAGCTCACCAAGTGCGGGAGCCTCCTACGAGCAGTACTTC
CDR3 protein: CASSPSAGASYEQYF
clone size: NA
D gene: TRBD2
V gene: TRBV18
J gene: TRBJ2-7

CDR3 DNA: TGTGCCAGCAGTTTCACCGGGACCCTTTACAATGAGCAGTTCTTC
CDR3 protein: CASSFTGTLYNEQFF
clone size: NA
D gene: NA
V gene: TRBV6-5
J gene: TRBJ2-1

CDR3 DNA: TGTGCCAGCAGCCAATATCGGGCTAATCATACGCAGTATTTT
CDR3 protein: CASSQYRANHTQYF
clone size: NA
D gene: NA
V gene: TRBV4-2
J gene: TRBJ2-3

CDR3 DNA: TGTGCCAGCAGCTTGAGGAATTTCGAAAAACTGTTTTTT
CDR3 protein: CASSLRNFEKLFF
clone size: NA
D gene: NA
V gene: TRBV7-9
J gene: TRBJ1-4

CDR3 DNA: TGTGCCAGCTCACCGAGCGGGACCGGGCAGCCCCAGCATTTT
CDR3 protein: CASSPSGTGQPQHF
clone size: NA
D gene: NA
V gene: TRBV18
J gene: TRBJ1-5

CDR3 DNA: TGTGCCAGCTCACGAGCGGGAGGAAGTGAATATGAGCAGTTCTTC
CDR3 protein: CASSRAGGSEYEQFF
clone size: NA
D gene: TRBD2
V gene: TRBV18
J gene: TRBJ2-1

CDR3 DNA: TGTGCCAGCAGTTACACGGACAGGGCTGAAAAACTGTTTTTT
CDR3 protein: CASSYTDRAEKLFF
clone size: NA
D gene: TRBD1
V gene: TRBV6-5
J gene: TRBJ1-4

CDR3 DNA: TGTGCCAGCAGCCAAGGGGGGAATCAGCCCCAGCATTTT
CDR3 protein: CASSQGGNQPQHF
clone size: NA
D gene: NA
V gene: TRBV3-1/TRBV3-2
J gene: TRBJ1-5

CDR3 DNA: TGTGCCAGCAGCGTAGTGGGCAGCCGGAGGAACACTGAAGCTTTCTTT
CDR3 protein: CASSVVGSRRNTEAFF
clone size: NA
D gene: NA
V gene: TRBV9
J gene: TRBJ1-1

CDR3 DNA: TGCGCCAGCAGTGGTTCCGGGAATTCACCCCTCCACTTT
CDR3 protein: CASSGSGNSPLHF
clone size: few
D gene: NA
V gene: TRBV10-1
J gene: TRBJ1-6

CDR3 DNA: TGTGCCACCAGCAGAGATAAGGGAGGAGGCTATGGCTACACCTTC
CDR3 protein: CATSRDKGGGYGYTF
clone size: NA
D gene: NA
V gene: TRBV15
J gene: TRBJ1-2